One sample yielded the 22 T cell receptor beta chains listed below, sequenced in a study of patients and donors after allogeneic stem cell transplantation. TCRdb reanalysed the RT-PCR reads using MiXCR and keeps one entry per CDR3 protein. The sample has approximately 200,000 distinct CDR3 sequences, around 40% seen once. Sequencing was performed on blood, either unsorted or a sorted T cell fraction (not recorded which). These receptors all come from a human donor who was either an allogeneic HSCT recipient or a stem cell or donor lymphocyte infusion donor (not recorded which). It is not recorded whose cells these are; they may come from a transplant donor.

This clonotype has more than one count but fewer than ten. The genes are TRBV20-1 and TRBJ1-1; 8 nucleotides agree with TRBD1. V gave up 6 bases and J gave up 4 bases; unmatched junction bases: 1. The germline V gene has CDR1 DFQATT and CDR2 SNEGSKA (reference sequence). The CDR3 runs to 11 residues. In nucleotides, the CDR3 is TGCAGTGCACAGGGGGGCACTGAAGCTTTCTTT. It translates to CSAQGGTEAFF.

This clonotype was found a few times. The chain carries TRBV5-1 and TRBJ1-1; D remains unclear. CDR3 size: 11 residues. Trimming stripped 4 bases from V and 5 bases from J, with 6 bases between. Germline V CDR1 and CDR2: SGHRS, YFSETQ. CDR3 sequence (DNA): TGCGCCAGCAGCGTGGAGACTGAAGCTTTCTTT. Its protein is CASSVETEAFF.

V and J are TRBV12-3 or TRBV12-4 and TRBJ1-1, with a tentative D call TRBD1 (5 bases). The ends were cut back, 6 bases at V and 0 bases at J, with 14 bases in the middle. The CDR3 is made up of 15 amino acids. The CDR3 region is CASSPLGGMNTEAFF. CDR3 bases: TGTGCCAGCAGCCCGCTGGGGGGTATGAACACTGAAGCTTTCTTT.

The chain joins TRBV5-1 to TRBJ2-3; either TRBD1 or TRBD2 may fit D (6 bases each). Deletions cut 4 bases from V and 7 bases from J, with 25 bases between. This CDR3 spans 17 amino acids. CDR1 is SGHRS and CDR2 is YFSETQ in the germline V gene. For the CDR3, the DNA is TGCGCCAGCAGCGCAACCTGGGGGGCCCCAACCGGGAATACGCAGTATTTT. It encodes CASSATWGAPTGNTQYF.

The chain combines TRBV6-5 with TRBJ2-7; no definite D call. Germline V CDR1 and CDR2: MNHEY, SVGAGI. The germline V and J ends were trimmed by 5 bases and 1 base, with 9 bases remaining between them. The CDR3 loop spans 13 amino acids. CDR3 amino acids: CASSVSLSYEQYF. In DNA form, the CDR3 reads TGTGCCAGCAGTGTAAGCCTATCCTACGAGCAGTACTTC.

This clonotype was seen more than once but under ten times. The J gene is TRBJ2-1, the V gene TRBV7-9; a weak D match, TRBD1 (6 bases). Germline V gene data show CDR1 as SEHNR and CDR2 as FQNEAQ (reference sequence). V gave up 4 bases and J gave up 0 bases, with 10 bases separating them. CDR3 length: 15 residues. The DNA of the CDR3 is TGTGCCAGCAGCTCGGACAGACTCTCCTACAATGAGCAGTTCTTC. Residues: CASSSDRLSYNEQFF.

This chain uses TRBV7-6 with TRBJ1-1; 9 bases align to TRBD1. CDR3 size: 17 residues. Trimming cost V 0 bases and J 1 base; bases outside gene matches: 6. Germline-derived CDR1 and CDR2 are SGHVS and FNYEAQ. CDR3: CASSLAPATGGNTEAFF. In DNA, the CDR3 is TGTGCCAGCAGCTTAGCGCCCGCGACAGGGGGGAACACTGAAGCTTTCTTT.

For the CDR3, the DNA is TGCGCCAGCAGCCAAGAAATTCGAGACGGCGCGACCCAGTACTTC. Translated, it gives CASSQEIRDGATQYF. V is TRBV4-1 and J is TRBJ2-5; no definite D call. Germline lookup yields CDR1 MGHRA and CDR2 YSYEKL. The germline V and J ends were trimmed by 0 bases and 7 bases, with 15 bases remaining between them. This CDR3 comprises 15 residues.

This clonotype was detected only a few times. The chain has TRBV19 and TRBJ1-5; TRBD1 matches 7 bases. The CDR3 consists of 14 residues. After removal of 6 bases from V and 3 bases from J, the junction contained 5 bases not matched to a gene. CDR1 and CDR2 (germline): LNHDA, SQIVND (reference sequence). CDR3 protein: CASRVGQSNQPQHF. As DNA, the CDR3 is TGTGCCAGTAGGGTGGGACAGTCCAATCAGCCCCAGCATTTT.

This clonotype was detected only a few times. The chain links TRBV28 to TRBJ1-3, with D unresolved. The V end lost 5 bases, the J end lost 4 bases, and 15 bases lay between the germline ends. From germline, CDR1 is MDHEN and CDR2 SYDVKM. The CDR3 is 15 residues long. The CDR3 DNA reads TGTGCCAGCAGTGCCCCTCGCAACTACGGAAACACCATATATTTT. Its translation: CASSAPRNYGNTIYF.

This clonotype was detected only a few times. The chain couples TRBV9 to TRBJ1-6, with TRBD1 matching over 8 bases. The germline gives CDR1 SGDLS, CDR2 YYNGEE. This CDR3 is 15 amino acids long. V shed 4 bases and J 8 bases; nucleotides not matched to a gene: 8. The CDR3 loop reads CASSPPGQAYSPLHF. Written as DNA, the CDR3 is TGTGCCAGCAGCCCTCCGGGACAGGCCTATTCACCCCTCCACTTT.

This chain links TRBV4-2 with TRBJ2-7; 8 bases align to TRBD2. Trimming at V came to 0 bases and at J to 7 bases, leaving 5 bases not matched to a gene. The CDR3 has 14 residues. Per the germline V gene, CDR1 is LGHNA and CDR2 is YNFKEQ. CDR3 sequence (DNA): TGTGCCAGCAGCCAAGATTCGGGAGGGGGGGAGCAGTACTTC. Residues: CASSQDSGGGEQYF.

V is TRBV21-1 and J is TRBJ2-2; whether TRBD1, the table's D call, matches the DNA was not checked. TRBV21-1 is a known pseudogene. The CDR3 totals 14 residues. The chain's CDR3 is CASSPGQITGELFF. As DNA, the CDR3 is TGTGCCAGCAGTCCAGGGCAGATCACCGGGGAGCTGTTTTTT.

This clonotype was recorded a few times. The V gene is TRBV28, the J gene TRBJ2-5; a possible D gene is TRBD1 (5 bases). The V gene lost 0 bases and the J gene lost 2 bases, with 7 bases spanning the gap. This CDR3 has 14 residues. Germline loops: CDR1 MDHEN, CDR2 SYDVKM. The CDR3, as DNA: TGTGCCAGCAGTTTATGGGACAAGCAAGAGACCCAGTACTTC. Amino acids: CASSLWDKQETQYF.

V gene TRBV5-5 combines with J gene TRBJ2-7, with D possibly TRBD1 on 6 matching bases. The germline V gene has CDR1 SGHKS and CDR2 YYEKEE (reference sequence). Trimming shortened V by 4 bases and J by 4 bases, and 15 bases separated the two germline ends. The CDR3 is made up of 14 amino acids. DNA for the CDR3: TGTGCCAGCAGCCCTCCGACAGGCGATTACGAGCAGTACTTC. Amino acid sequence: CASSPPTGDYEQYF.

The chain uses TRBV14 and TRBJ2-4; 7 bases are shared with TRBD2. The CDR3 runs to 16 residues. The ends lost 1 base at V and 0 bases at J; junction bases unmatched: 3. Germline CDR1 reads SGHDN; CDR2 reads FVKESK. CDR3 region: CASSQAGGGAKNIQYF. The DNA of the CDR3 is TGTGCCAGCAGCCAAGCAGGCGGGGGAGCCAAAAACATTCAGTACTTC.

The chain carries TRBV10-3 and TRBJ2-5; no clear D. The V end lost 3 bases, the J end lost 4 bases, and 12 bases lay between the germline ends. The CDR3 is made up of 14 amino acids. The germline V gene encodes CDR1 ENHRY and CDR2 SYGVKD. The CDR3 reads CAISENVGAETQYF. DNA for the CDR3: TGTGCCATCAGTGAAAATGTTGGAGCAGAGACCCAGTACTTC.

This chain connects TRBV4-3 to TRBJ1-1; TRBD1 matches at 8 bases. Germline CDR1 is LGHNA and CDR2 is YSLEER. The trim removed 2 bases at V and 7 bases at J, leaving 0 bases unmatched. This CDR3 spans 12 amino acids. CDR3 residues: CASSQTGGEAFF. The CDR3 nucleotides read TGCGCCAGCAGCCAAACAGGGGGTGAAGCTTTCTTT.

This clonotype was seen a handful of times. V is TRBV7-9 and J is TRBJ1-1, with D perhaps matching TRBD1 (5 bases). The CDR3 runs 15 residues. CDR1 is SEHNR, CDR2 FQNEAQ, per germline (reference sequence). The V end lost 5 bases, the J end lost 4 bases, and 17 bases lay between the germline ends. CDR3: CASSPRISGTTEAFF. Written as DNA, the CDR3 is TGTGCCAGCAGCCCCAGGATTTCAGGGACCACTGAAGCTTTCTTT. Looking up the rest from reference TRBV7-9 and TRBJ1-1 gives the full variable domain: DTGVSQNPRHKITKRGQNVTFRCDPISEHNRLYWYRQTLGQGPEFLTYFQNEAQLEKSRLLSDRFSAERPKGSFSTLEIQRTEQGDSAMYLCASSPRISGTTEAFFGQGTRLTVV.

This clonotype was picked up a small number of times. The CDR3: CSASHLLRQGVSPLHF. CDR3 coding DNA: TGCAGTGCTAGCCACCTCCTGAGACAGGGCGTTTCACCCCTCCACTTT. This sequence joins TRBV20-1 and TRBJ1-6, with 7 nucleotides matching TRBD1. Per the germline V gene, CDR1 is DFQATT and CDR2 is SNEGSKA (reference sequence). J gave up 9 bases and V 3 bases, and 14 bases lay outside the gene matches. This CDR3 has 16 residues.

The chain carries TRBV10-3 and TRBJ2-1; 8 bases are shared with TRBD2. The CDR3 loop spans 16 amino acids. V lost 2 bases and J lost 7; bases outside the gene matches: 10. CDR1 is ENHRY, CDR2 SYGVKD, per germline. The CDR3 sequence is CAISEPPWTSRNEQFF. CDR3 DNA sequence: TGTGCCATCAGTGAGCCCCCTTGGACTAGCAGGAATGAGCAGTTCTTC.

This clonotype was seen more than once but under ten times. The V gene is TRBV6-6, the J gene TRBJ1-1, with D possibly matching TRBD1 (5 bases). Per the germline V gene, CDR1 is MNHNY and CDR2 is SVGAGI (reference sequence). V was pared by 2 bases and J by 8 bases, with 15 bases between. The CDR3 is made up of 14 amino acids. DNA for the CDR3: TGTGCCAGCAGTTACACAGGAAAGGTAATCGAAGCTTTCTTT. Translation: CASSYTGKVIEAFF.